Below are 27 T cell receptor beta chains sequenced from a single sample in a study of T cell responses to AZD1222 COVID-19 vaccine. Assay: immunoSEQ multiplex PCR; the TCRdb copy retains only in-frame clones and omits some. The table has some 110,000 clones, around 90% seen once; the top ten hold about 3.3%. Material: peripheral blood, obtained 28 days after the second AZD1222 dose. The receptor set was obtained from an adult who received the AZD1222 COVID-19 vaccine.

This chain uses TRBV25-1 with TRBJ1-1, with D possibly matching TRBD1 (5 bases). Trimming pared 3 bases from V and 6 bases from J, leaving 11 bases between. Germline CDR1 is MGHDK and CDR2 is SYGVNS. This CDR3 has 13 residues. The CDR3 here is CASSDPGRAEAFF. In DNA, the CDR3 is TGTGCCAGCAGTGATCCAGGGAGGGCTGAAGCTTTCTTT.

The count of this clone is one. The J gene is TRBJ2-5, the V gene TRBV7-6; D gene ambiguous. The ends were cut back, 1 base at V and 4 bases at J, with 13 bases in the middle. CDR3 size: 15 residues. The V gene's germline CDR1 is SGHVS and CDR2 FNYEAQ. The CDR3 region is CASSLGGTRAETQYF. The DNA for the CDR3 is TGTGCCAGCAGCTTAGGGGGTACCCGGGCAGAGACCCAGTACTTC.

The chain recombines TRBV30 with TRBJ1-1; D uncertain. Trimming stripped 2 bases from V and 5 bases from J, with 15 bases between. The CDR3 is 14 amino acids. CDR1 is GTSNPN, CDR2 SVGIG, per germline (reference sequence). The chain's CDR3 is CAWSIPGRGTEAFF. The CDR3 bases are TGTGCCTGGAGTATTCCGGGGAGAGGGACTGAAGCTTTCTTT.

The chain couples TRBV6-5 to TRBJ1-6; D perhaps matches TRBD1 (6 bases). From germline, CDR1 is MNHEY and CDR2 SVGAGI. Trimming shortened V by 6 bases and J by 7 bases, and 10 bases separated the two germline ends. This CDR3 region has 13 residues. The CDR3 spells CASRQTGNSPLHF. The CDR3 coding sequence is TGTGCCAGCAGACAAACAGGGAATTCACCCCTCCACTTT.

The V and J genes are TRBV28 and TRBJ1-2, with D tentatively TRBD1 (6 bases). Germline assignment: CDR1 MDHEN and CDR2 SYDVKM. The CDR3 runs to 14 residues. Trimming stripped 7 bases from V and 0 bases from J, with 12 bases between. This CDR3 is CASNRAGANYGYTF. DNA of the CDR3: TGTGCCAGCAACAGGGCGGGGGCTAACTATGGCTACACCTTC.

The chain couples TRBV9 to TRBJ1-2, with 7 positions matching TRBD1. V shed 0 bases, J shed 6 bases, and the junction held 11 bases outside the gene matches. This CDR3 is built from 16 residues. Germline V lookup: CDR1 SGDLS, CDR2 YYNGEE. The DNA for the CDR3 is TGTGCCAGCAGCGTAGGGCAGGGGGTTCCATCGGATGGCTACACCTTC. Its protein is CASSVGQGVPSDGYTF.

The V call is TRBV2, the J call TRBJ2-7; 8 bases align to TRBD1. The CDR3 spans 14 residues. The germline V gene has CDR1 SNHLY and CDR2 FYNNEI. The ends lost 6 bases at V and 0 bases at J; junction bases unmatched: 4. CDR3 DNA: TGTGCCAGCAGGACGGGACAGGACTCCTACGAGCAGTACTTC. Amino acid sequence: CASRTGQDSYEQYF.

The chain has TRBV3-1 (or the pseudogene TRBV3-2) and TRBJ1-2; 8 bases map to TRBD1. J gave up 6 bases and V 4 bases, and 4 bases lay outside the gene matches. The CDR3 sequence is 13 residues long. Germline V CDR1 and CDR2: LGHDT, YNNKEL (reference sequence). The CDR3 region is CASSRGQGNGYTF. The CDR3 nucleotides read TGTGCCAGCAGCCGAGGACAGGGAAATGGCTACACCTTC.

The V call is TRBV6-5, the J call TRBJ2-7; perhaps TRBD1 as D (6 bases). The length of the CDR3 is 15 residues. Between the trimmed V and J ends, which lost 2 bases and 6 bases, there was a span of 17 bases. The germline V gene encodes CDR1 MNHEY and CDR2 SVGAGI. The chain's CDR3 is CASSYVGTSKFEQYF. The CDR3 DNA reads TGTGCCAGCAGTTACGTGGGGACATCGAAATTCGAGCAGTACTTC.

The rearrangement uses TRBV19 and TRBJ1-1, with 7 bases aligning to TRBD1. Trimming at V came to 4 bases and at J to 4 bases, leaving 12 bases not matched to a gene. The CDR3 consists of 16 residues. Germline V gives CDR1 LNHDA, CDR2 SQIVND (reference sequence). The CDR3 DNA follows: TGTGCCAGTAGTACTCGACAGGGCGGCGTCAGCACTGAAGCTTTCTTT. It translates to CASSTRQGGVSTEAFF.

In DNA, the CDR3 is TGCGCCAGCAGCCCCCTAGGAGGACAGGGGCGGAACACTGAAGCTTTCTTT. It specifies CASSPLGGQGRNTEAFF. The gene calls are TRBV4-1 and TRBJ1-1; 9 nucleotides agree with TRBD1. Germline CDR1 and CDR2: MGHRA and YSYEKL. This CDR3 has 17 amino acids. V shed 4 bases and J 1 base; nucleotides not matched to a gene: 10.

The chain carries TRBV19 and TRBJ1-2; 11 bases map to TRBD1. V was clipped by 5 bases and J by 5 bases; unmatched bases: 4. This CDR3 has 14 residues. The germline CDR1 and CDR2 sequences are LNHDA and SQIVND (reference sequence). The CDR3 coding sequence is TGTGCCAGTAGTCCGGGGACAGGGGGTTATGGCTACACCTTC. Amino acids: CASSPGTGGYGYTF. Together with reference TRBV19 and TRBJ1-2, the CDR3 gives the full variable domain: DGGITQSPKYLFRKEGQNVTLSCEQNLNHDAMYWYRQDPGQGLRLIYYSQIVNDFQKGDIAEGYSVSREKKESFPLTVTSAQKNPTAFYLCASSPGTGGYGYTFGSGTRLTVV.

The chain uses TRBV4-3 and TRBJ1-1; D call uncertain. Germline V gene sequence: CDR1 LGHNA, CDR2 YSLEER. The V end was cut by 5 bases, the J end by 4 bases, with 14 bases between. The CDR3 has 14 residues. CDR3 in amino acids: CASSKGLGPTEAFF. The CDR3 DNA is TGCGCCAGCAGCAAAGGTCTCGGCCCCACTGAAGCTTTCTTT.

The sample holds one count of this clone. The chain carries TRBV5-1 and TRBJ2-3; possibly TRBD2 for D (5 bases). V gave up 0 bases and J gave up 0 bases, with 11 bases separating them. Germline V gives CDR1 SGHRS, CDR2 YFSETQ. There are 16 residues in the CDR3. CDR3 sequence: CASSLVTGISTDTQYF. The CDR3 coding sequence is TGCGCCAGCAGCTTGGTAACGGGAATTAGCACAGATACGCAGTATTTT.

This clone appeared a single time. The genes are TRBV6-5 and TRBJ1-1; D is undetermined. The CDR3 is made up of 13 amino acids. The germline CDR1 and CDR2 sequences are MNHEY and SVGAGI. Deletions cut 6 bases from V and 2 bases from J, with 10 bases between. CDR3 sequence reads: CASRTNGNTEAFF. As DNA, the CDR3 is TGTGCCAGCAGGACAAATGGAAACACTGAAGCTTTCTTT.

This clone was seen a few times. This chain connects TRBV4-2 to TRBJ2-7; D is perhaps TRBD1 (6 bases). The CDR3 runs to 19 residues. V dropped 0 bases and J dropped 1 base, with 22 bases sitting between them. Germline values: CDR1 LGHNA, CDR2 YNFKEQ. The CDR3 here is CASSQDPGRGRPFSYEQYF. The CDR3 DNA is TGTGCCAGCAGCCAAGATCCTGGCAGGGGCCGTCCTTTTTCCTACGAGCAGTACTTC.

V is TRBV2 and J is TRBJ2-1; 9 bases are shared with TRBD1. Germline V lookup: CDR1 SNHLY, CDR2 FYNNEI. The CDR3 is made up of 15 amino acids. The V segment lost 6 bases and the J segment 5 bases; nucleotides outside the gene matches: 8. The DNA for the CDR3 is TGTGCCAGCAGATACAGGGGGCGCAGCCACAATGAGCAGTTCTTC. Protein: CASRYRGRSHNEQFF.

The rearrangement joins TRBV23-1 to TRBJ1-1; D may be TRBD1 (5 bases). TRBV23-1 belongs to the ORF category, with a function that is uncertain. The CDR3 sequence is 18 residues long. V was clipped by 5 bases and J by 1 base, with 23 bases between them. The CDR3 sequence is CASSGTDLGAIPNTEAFF. CDR3 DNA: TGCGCCAGCAGTGGGACCGATCTCGGGGCGATACCGAACACTGAAGCTTTCTTT.

This chain connects TRBV5-1 to TRBJ2-7; D gene unclear. The V end lost 2 bases, the J end lost 3 bases, and 12 bases lay between the germline ends. CDR3 length: 14 residues. CDR1 is SGHRS and CDR2 is YFSETQ in the germline V gene. CDR3 DNA: TGCGCCAGCAGCTTAGAGGACGGGTTCTACGAGCAGTACTTC. Its protein product is CASSLEDGFYEQYF.

The gene calls are TRBV27 and TRBJ2-1; D is undetermined. Germline lookup yields CDR1 MNHEY and CDR2 SMNVEV (reference sequence). CDR3 length: 16 residues. Trimming cost V 7 bases and J 2 bases, with 18 bases left between them. CDR3 amino acids: CASTPADRLAYNEQFF. The CDR3 coding sequence is TGTGCCAGCACTCCCGCGGATCGTCTAGCCTACAATGAGCAGTTCTTC.

The chain links TRBV6-4 to TRBJ2-3; TRBD2 matches 11 bases. CDR1 is MRHNA, CDR2 SNTAGT, per germline. V gave up 5 bases and J gave up 2 bases; unmatched junction bases: 9. This CDR3 comprises 17 residues. DNA for the CDR3: TGTGCCAGCAGTTTGCTAGCGGGGGGCTCGATCACAGATACGCAGTATTTT. Translating it yields CASSLLAGGSITDTQYF.

This chain joins TRBV7-9 and TRBJ1-1; the D gene is possibly TRBD1 (5 bases). The CDR3 totals 14 residues. Per germline, CDR1 SEHNR and CDR2 FQNEAQ (reference sequence). V lost 1 base, J lost 0 bases, and 6 bases lay in between. CDR3 bases: TGTGCCAGCAGCTTAGAAGGGGTGAACACTGAAGCTTTCTTT. Protein: CASSLEGVNTEAFF.

This chain links TRBV7-3 with TRBJ1-5; TRBD1 matches 8 bases. The CDR3 length is 20 residues. The V gene end was trimmed by 3 bases and the J gene end by 3 bases; junction bases not matched to a gene: 19. The V gene's germline CDR1 is SGHTA and CDR2 FQGTGA. CDR3 nucleotide sequence: TGTGCCAGCAGCTTTCATTGGGTCTGGGACAGGAGCGTTTTCAATCAGCCCCAGCATTTT. As protein: CASSFHWVWDRSVFNQPQHF.

The chain couples TRBV6-5 to TRBJ1-1; D is ambiguous. The CDR3 runs to 15 residues. CDR1 and CDR2 (germline): MNHEY, SVGAGI. Trimming pared 0 bases from V and 0 bases from J, leaving 8 bases between. Here the CDR3 reads CASSYSHEVNTEAFF. The CDR3 nucleotides read TGTGCCAGCAGTTACTCCCATGAAGTGAACACTGAAGCTTTCTTT.

The V gene is TRBV6-5, the J gene TRBJ2-7; 10 bases align to TRBD2. V shed 2 bases and J 0 bases; nucleotides not matched to a gene: 4. The CDR3 is 16 amino acids. Germline V gene lookup returns CDR1 MNHEY and CDR2 SVGAGI. This CDR3 reads CASSYNSGGHSYEQYF. The CDR3 DNA follows: TGTGCCAGCAGTTACAATAGCGGGGGGCACTCCTACGAGCAGTACTTC.

The chain combines TRBV4-2 with TRBJ1-2; 7 bases agree with TRBD1. CDR1 LGHNA and CDR2 YNFKEQ come from the germline V gene. V lost 4 bases to trimming and J lost 5 bases; unmatched junction nucleotides: 10. This CDR3 has 15 amino acids. CDR3 DNA sequence: TGTGCCAGCAGCCCTAGACAGGGTGGGGGATATGGCTACACCTTC. Translated: CASSPRQGGGYGYTF.

This chain links TRBV7-2 with TRBJ2-7, with 15 positions matching TRBD2. With 6 bases clipped from V and 1 base from J, the junction kept 10 bases outside the gene matches. The CDR3 has 18 amino acids. CDR1 and CDR2 (germline): SGHTA, FQGNSA. CDR3 protein: CASRRGLAGGLGSYEQYF. The CDR3 nucleotides read TGTGCCAGCAGAAGAGGACTAGCGGGAGGGTTAGGGTCCTACGAGCAGTACTTC.